These 29 T cell receptor beta chains came from one sample sequenced in a study of beta chain features in type 1 diabetes. The whole isolated RNA underwent reverse transcription, so sequencing captured expressed TCRB transcripts. Profiled with immunoSEQ multiplex PCR; TCRdb holds only in-frame clones, not every one. Here the sample spans hundreds of thousands of clones, 15% to 19% being singletons. Sample: naive CD4+ T cells from blood. These receptors were obtained from a man younger than 35 in good health.

This clone was counted a few times. The V and J genes are TRBV5-4 and TRBJ2-3; 7 bases fit TRBD1. V lost 4 bases and J lost 4; bases outside the gene matches: 6. From germline, CDR1 is SGHNT and CDR2 YYREEE (reference sequence). CDR3 length: 14 residues. The CDR3 here is CASSEQGWSDTQYF. The CDR3 bases are TGTGCCAGCAGCGAACAGGGGTGGTCAGATACGCAGTATTTT.

The V and J genes are TRBV19 and TRBJ2-1; 8 nucleotides match TRBD1. V was pared by 5 bases and J by 6 bases, with 15 bases of the junction left unmatched. The CDR3 loop spans 17 amino acids. Germline assignment: CDR1 LNHDA and CDR2 SQIVND (reference sequence). In nucleotides, the CDR3 is TGTGCCAGTAGTCCAGGGTCTGGGACAGGACTTTCCAATGAGCAGTTCTTC. Translated: CASSPGSGTGLSNEQFF.

The sample holds a few counts of this clone. J is TRBJ1-2 and V is TRBV13; the match to TRBD1 covers 7 bases. Germline V gene sequence: CDR1 PRHDT, CDR2 FYEKMQ (reference sequence). V trimming: 4 bases; J trimming: 5 bases; junction bases outside the gene matches: 7. CDR3 size: 14 residues. CDR3 DNA sequence: TGTGCCAGCAGCTCGGGGGGACAGCCTTATGGCTACACCTTC. It specifies CASSSGGQPYGYTF.

This clone appeared a few times. The chain recombines TRBV25-1 with TRBJ2-3, with 10 bases aligning to TRBD1. Per germline, CDR1 MGHDK and CDR2 SYGVNS. V lost 5 bases and J lost 4; bases outside the gene matches: 6. The CDR3 loop spans 15 amino acids. The CDR3 here is CASSQTGGVADTQYF. The CDR3 DNA sequence: TGTGCCAGCAGTCAGACAGGGGGCGTCGCAGATACGCAGTATTTT.

The rearrangement links TRBV28 to TRBJ2-3; the D gene is possibly TRBD2 (5 bases). V lost 8 bases and J 0 bases, leaving 12 bases between the germline ends. In germline, CDR1 is MDHEN, CDR2 SYDVKM. The CDR3 has 14 residues. The CDR3 DNA follows: TGTGCCAGCGGTCCCGCGGGCAGCACAGATACGCAGTATTTT. Protein: CASGPAGSTDTQYF.

Concerning this clone: The identical CDR3 is also encoded by other nucleotide sequences in the sample. J is TRBJ2-1 and V is TRBV9, with 7 nucleotides matching TRBD2. The germline CDR1 and CDR2 sequences are SGDLS and YYNGEE. The V and J ends lost 0 bases and 1 base, in that order; junction bases with no gene match: 1. CDR3 length equals 15 residues. CDR3 coding DNA: TGTGCCAGCAGCGTAGTGGGGGGGTCCTACAATGAGCAGTTCTTC. Translating gives CASSVVGGSYNEQFF.

With respect to this clone: The same CDR3 is also encoded by other DNA sequences in this sample. The chain joins TRBV19 to TRBJ1-5; D gene uncertain. Trimming stripped 5 bases from V and 0 bases from J, with 8 bases between. This CDR3 has 14 residues. The germline V gene has CDR1 LNHDA and CDR2 SQIVND (reference sequence). CDR3 DNA: TGTGCCAGTAGTTCCCTCTATAGCAATCAGCCCCAGCATTTT. Residues: CASSSLYSNQPQHF.

CDR3 amino acids: CASSQEKASNTEAFF. The DNA for the CDR3 is TGCGCCAGCAGCCAAGAGAAGGCTTCGAACACTGAAGCTTTCTTT. The chain links TRBV4-3 to TRBJ1-1; D unresolved. Germline CDR1 LGHNA, CDR2 YSLEER. The CDR3 loop spans 15 amino acids. V lost 0 bases to trimming and J lost 1 base, with 9 bases between them.

The J gene is TRBJ2-7, the V gene TRBV29-1; D is perhaps TRBD1 (6 bases). V lost 5 bases and J 4 bases, leaving 9 bases between the germline ends. This CDR3 spans 11 amino acids. Germline V gene lookup returns CDR1 SQVTM and CDR2 ANQGSEA. The CDR3 DNA follows: TGCAGCGTTTCAGGGGAGTACGAGCAGTACTTC. Translating gives CSVSGEYEQYF.

This rearrangement joins TRBV21-1 to TRBJ2-5. The DNA end is a closer match to TRBJ2-7, so the J assignment may be wrong. TRBV21-1 is a recognized pseudogene. The CDR3 totals 15 residues. DNA for the CDR3: TGTGCCAGCAGCAAAGCTGAACATGCTTCCTACGAGCAGTACTTC. Its protein is CASSKAEHASYEQYF.

A few counts support this clone. The genes are TRBV7-9 and TRBJ2-5; perhaps TRBD1 as D (6 bases). This CDR3 has 15 amino acids. V lost 5 bases and J 4 bases, leaving 17 bases between the germline ends. Germline V lookup: CDR1 SEHNR, CDR2 FQNEAQ (reference sequence). Here the CDR3 reads CASSPTSRQVETQYF. As DNA, the CDR3 is TGTGCCAGCAGCCCTACCTCTCGACAGGTAGAGACCCAGTACTTC. The full variable domain, rest sourced from reference TRBV7-9 and TRBJ2-5, is DTGVSQNPRHKITKRGQNVTFRCDPISEHNRLYWYRQTLGQGPEFLTYFQNEAQLEKSRLLSDRFSAERPKGSFSTLEIQRTEQGDSAMYLCASSPTSRQVETQYFGPGTRLLVL.

V usage is TRBV28 and J usage is TRBJ1-1; 7 nucleotides match TRBD1. The V gene's germline CDR1 is MDHEN and CDR2 SYDVKM. The CDR3 runs 16 residues. The V gene end was trimmed by 3 bases and the J gene end by 0 bases; junction bases not matched to a gene: 7. CDR3 coding DNA: TGTGCCAGCAGTTTTTACAAACAGGGGATGAACACTGAAGCTTTCTTT. Its translation is CASSFYKQGMNTEAFF.

As for this clone: The junction departs from the called germline gene at one end, perhaps through a read error. This chain links TRBV7-7 with TRBJ1-1; D gene unclear. The CDR3 runs 13 residues. Germline V gene lookup returns CDR1 SSHAT and CDR2 FNYEAQ (reference sequence). As DNA, the CDR3 is TGTGCTAGCAGCTTGGGCAGCAACACTGAAGCTTTCTTT. Translated, it gives CASSLGSNTEAFF.

This clone has only a few counts. The chain is built from TRBV7-9 and TRBJ1-1, with D perhaps matching TRBD1 (6 bases). The CDR3 consists of 15 residues. Trimming left V 5 bases short and J 1 base short, with 14 bases between. Germline V gene data show CDR1 as SEHNR and CDR2 as FQNEAQ (reference sequence). The CDR3 region has the DNA TGTGCCAGCAGCGCAACTCTACAGGGGAACACTGAAGCTTTCTTT. It encodes CASSATLQGNTEAFF.

This clone has just a few counts. J is TRBJ2-2 and V is TRBV2; unclear D gene. V was cut by 5 bases and J by 2 bases, with 12 bases left in between. In germline, CDR1 is SNHLY, CDR2 FYNNEI. This CDR3 spans 15 amino acids. This chain's CDR3 is CASSRTEANTGELFF. The DNA for the CDR3 is TGTGCCAGCAGTCGTACAGAGGCAAACACCGGGGAGCTGTTTTTT.

V gene TRBV18 combines with J gene TRBJ1-3; TRBD1 matches 7 bases. The V gene's germline CDR1 is KGHSH and CDR2 LQKENI. This CDR3 region has 18 residues. Unmatched junction bases numbered 11, after V lost 3 bases and J lost 0 bases. Written as DNA, the CDR3 is TGTGCCAGCTCACCGATTGCGACAGGGTCCAGCTCTGGAAACACCATATATTTT. Translation gives CASSPIATGSSSGNTIYF. The whole variable domain, filled in from reference TRBV18 and TRBJ1-3, reads NAGVMQNPRHLVRRRGQEARLRCSPMKGHSHVYWYRQLPEEGLKFMVYLQKENIIDESGMPKERFSAEFPKEGPSILRIQQVVRGDSAAYFCASSPIATGSSSGNTIYFGEGSWLTVV.

The CDR3 sequence is CASSSYRQAVTSNYGYTF. In nucleotides, the CDR3 is TGTGCCAGCAGCTCTTATCGCCAGGCTGTCACGTCTAACTATGGCTACACCTTC. This sequence joins TRBV7-2 and TRBJ1-2; no clear D gene. CDR1 is SGHTA, CDR2 FQGNSA, per germline. This CDR3 region has 18 residues. Trimming took off 4 bases at V and 0 bases at J, with 21 bases between the two ends.

The rearrangement links TRBV5-1 to TRBJ2-3, with unresolved D. Germline loops: CDR1 SGHRS, CDR2 YFSETQ. V lost 7 bases and J 1 base, leaving 7 bases between the germline ends. This CDR3 has 12 amino acids. This chain's CDR3 is CASVGRTDTQYF. Here the CDR3 DNA reads TGCGCCAGCGTGGGCCGCACAGATACGCAGTATTTT.

The chain couples TRBV27 to TRBJ1-2; D might be TRBD1 (6 bases). The CDR3 consists of 17 residues. The germline V and J ends were trimmed by 5 bases and 6 bases, with 25 bases remaining between them. Germline V gene data show CDR1 as MNHEY and CDR2 as SMNVEV (reference sequence). In DNA form, the CDR3 reads TGTGCCAGCAGTGGGATCACAGGGTCGCTCCGTCTCAATGGCTACACCTTC. Its protein product is CASSGITGSLRLNGYTF.

V is TRBV27 and J is TRBJ1-5; the match to TRBD1 covers 9 bases. CDR1 is MNHEY and CDR2 is SMNVEV in the germline V gene (reference sequence). The CDR3 covers 16 residues. V lost 3 bases and J lost 6; bases outside the gene matches: 9. As DNA, the CDR3 is TGTGCCAGCAGTTTGGTGGGACAGGGATGGGGTCAGCCCCAGCATTTT. This gives the protein CASSLVGQGWGQPQHF.

This clone was counted only a few times. The chain is built from TRBV28 and TRBJ1-1; D is unresolved. This CDR3 is built from 11 residues. Trimming removed 2 bases from V and 6 bases from J, with 4 bases in between. The V gene's germline CDR1 is MDHEN and CDR2 SYDVKM. CDR3 amino acids: CASSLTAEAFF. In DNA, the CDR3 is TGTGCCAGCAGTTTAACAGCTGAAGCTTTCTTT. Full variable domain (rest looked up from reference TRBV28 and TRBJ1-1): DVKVTQSSRYLVKRTGEKVFLECVQDMDHENMFWYRQDPGLGLRLIYFSYDVKMKEKGDIPEGYSVSREKKERFSLILESASTNQTSMYLCASSLTAEAFFGQGTRLTVV.

The chain recombines TRBV10-3 with TRBJ2-3; D unclear. The CDR3 runs 17 residues. Germline lookup yields CDR1 ENHRY and CDR2 SYGVKD. V was cut by 2 bases and J by 2 bases, with 17 bases left in between. For the CDR3, the DNA is TGTGCCATCAGTGAGCGGTTGACCCCTGTGGCCACAGATACGCAGTATTTT. As protein: CAISERLTPVATDTQYF.

This clone was recorded a few times. The sample contains more than one DNA sequence encoding this CDR3. This chain connects TRBV28 to TRBJ2-2; 9 nucleotides align to TRBD1. This CDR3 comprises 15 residues. The germline V gene encodes CDR1 MDHEN and CDR2 SYDVKM. V lost 4 bases to trimming and J lost 5 bases; unmatched junction nucleotides: 5. DNA for the CDR3: TGTGCCAGCAGTTCCCCGGGACAGGGTACCGGGGAGCTGTTTTTT. This sequence encodes CASSSPGQGTGELFF. Based on the CDR3 plus reference TRBV28 and TRBJ2-2, the full variable domain is DVKVTQSSRYLVKRTGEKVFLECVQDMDHENMFWYRQDPGLGLRLIYFSYDVKMKEKGDIPEGYSVSREKKERFSLILESASTNQTSMYLCASSSPGQGTGELFFGEGSRLTVL.

The gene calls are TRBV5-5 and TRBJ2-7; D call uncertain. This CDR3 has 15 amino acids. Germline CDR1 and CDR2: SGHKS and YYEKEE (reference sequence). V dropped 1 base and J dropped 0 bases, with 11 bases sitting between them. The CDR3 is CASSLMSSYSYEQYF. Written as DNA, the CDR3 is TGTGCCAGCAGCTTGATGTCTAGTTACTCCTACGAGCAGTACTTC. The whole variable domain, filled in from reference TRBV5-5 and TRBJ2-7, reads DAGVTQSPTHLIKTRGQQVTLRCSPISGHKSVSWYQQVLGQGPQFIFQYYEKEERGRGNFPDRFSARQFPNYSSELNVNALLLGDSALYLCASSLMSSYSYEQYFGPGTRLTVT.

This clone has a handful of counts. This sequence joins TRBV25-1 and TRBJ2-5; D possibly uses TRBD1 or TRBD2 (5 bases each). This CDR3 spans 17 amino acids. Per the germline V gene, CDR1 is MGHDK and CDR2 is SYGVNS. V was clipped by 0 bases and J by 1 base, with 15 bases between them. CDR3 sequence reads: CASSEYFSGHFQETQYF. The CDR3, as DNA: TGTGCCAGCAGTGAATATTTCAGCGGACATTTCCAAGAGACCCAGTACTTC. Full variable domain (rest looked up from reference TRBV25-1 and TRBJ2-5): EADIYQTPRYLVIGTGKKITLECSQTMGHDKMYWYQQDPGMELHLIHYSYGVNSTEKGDLSSESTVSRIRTEHFPLTLESARPSHTSQYLCASSEYFSGHFQETQYFGPGTRLLVL.

V is TRBV28 and J is TRBJ1-5, with no clear D. The V gene's germline CDR1 is MDHEN and CDR2 SYDVKM. The CDR3 loop spans 17 amino acids. Trimming took 10 bases from V and 0 from J, leaving 22 bases between them. In nucleotides, the CDR3 is TGTGCCACCCTGCCCGCCCGGACTATTAATAGCAATCAGCCCCAGCATTTT. Its protein product is CATLPARTINSNQPQHF.

This clone was recorded many times. The rearrangement uses TRBV18 and TRBJ1-1; D unresolved. This CDR3 has 12 residues. V was clipped by 4 bases and J by 2 bases, with 5 bases between them. Germline V gene lookup returns CDR1 KGHSH and CDR2 LQKENI. CDR3 in amino acids: CASSQSNTEAFF. The CDR3 region has the DNA TGTGCCAGCTCACAGAGCAACACTGAAGCTTTCTTT.

This chain uses TRBV7-3 with TRBJ2-5, with 7 bases that match TRBD2. Per germline, CDR1 SGHTA and CDR2 FQGTGA. CDR3 length equals 17 residues. Trimming took 2 bases from V and 1 from J; bases not matched to a gene: 10. In nucleotides, the CDR3 is TGTGCCAGCAGCTTATGGTCCCGACTAGCCGCCCAAGAGACCCAGTACTTC. This translates into CASSLWSRLAAQETQYF.

This sequence joins TRBV7-9 and TRBJ1-6, with D possibly being TRBD1 (5 bases). The CDR3 runs to 14 residues. Germline V gene lookup returns CDR1 SEHNR and CDR2 FQNEAQ (reference sequence). The V and J ends lost 3 bases and 5 bases respectively, with 8 bases between them. The CDR3 DNA reads as TGTGCCAGCAGCTTGGGGCAAGATAATTCACCCCTCCACTTT. Protein: CASSLGQDNSPLHF. Full variable domain (outside the CDR3, taken from reference TRBV7-9 and TRBJ1-6): DTGVSQNPRHKITKRGQNVTFRCDPISEHNRLYWYRQTLGQGPEFLTYFQNEAQLEKSRLLSDRFSAERPKGSFSTLEIQRTEQGDSAMYLCASSLGQDNSPLHFGNGTRLTVT.